The present TCR beta chain was sequenced within a study of OX40 agonist ivuxolimab in advanced cancers. As for the study more broadly: Ivuxolimab was an agonistic, fully human IgG2 monoclonal antibody directed against OX40 (CD134), a costimulatory receptor. Of the roughly 53 patients in dose escalation, some 20 had hepatocellular carcinoma, some 15 had melanoma, 9 had renal cell carcinoma and 9 had head and neck cancer. Peripheral TCRbeta sequencing aimed to test whether ivuxolimab altered TCR sequence diversity and caused clonal T-cell expansion. Intravenous ivuxolimab was administered to patients every 2 weeks at six dose levels: 0.01, 0.1, 0.3, 1.5, 3 and 10 mg/kg. Patients were allowed to have had prior anti-PD-1, anti-PD-L1 or anti-CTLA-4 therapy, and around 40% of the dose-escalation patients had previously received checkpoint inhibitors. The monotherapy dose-escalation portion (N of about 50 patients) of the phase I ivuxolimab trial is reported in the paper. Partial responses were achieved by three dose-escalation patients, of whom one had hepatocellular carcinoma and two had cutaneous melanoma. In the dose-escalation cohort, around four fifths of patients were male, and the mean age was roughly 56 years with a range of about 20 to 80. Points the paper makes about the study in general: After ivuxolimab, expanded clones were on average more numerous among CD8+ T cells than among CD4+ T cells. In the 0.1-3.0 mg/kg groups, partial responders had among the lowest normalized peripheral clonal expansion, particularly in CD8+ T cells. Antigen specificity was not determined for the clonally expanded peripheral T cells. Low levels of normalized T-cell clonal expansion were also seen in some nonresponding patients. Clonal expansion of both CD4+ and CD8+ blood T cells was observed from baseline to week 6 at doses 0.1 to 3.0 mg/kg.

Genomic DNA was extracted from sorted cells for sequencing of the TCRbeta CDR3 region. TCRbeta CDR3 regions were sequenced using the immunoSEQ Assay. The immuneACCESS repertoire file appears here via TCRdb, limited to in-frame rearrangements. These files lack a portion of the clones; in checked studies, under half of the deficit traces to unresolved V genes, and the cause of the others is not known. In all, the sample holds 55,000 to 65,000 clones, and roughly nine tenths of those were seen once. Of the sample, about 0.71% is held by the ten largest clones. Patients with a history of autoimmune disease or receiving systemic immunosuppression were excluded from the trial. Peripheral blood for TCR sequencing was drawn from every dose cohort at baseline, at cycle 4 day 1 and at cycle 7 day 1. The samples were taken from a phase I, first-in-human, multicenter, open-label dose-escalation trial of ivuxolimab. Adults with locally advanced or metastatic melanoma, renal cell, hepatocellular, or head and neck squamous cell carcinoma were enrolled in the trial. Before TCR sequencing, CD4+ T cells and CD8+ T cells were sorted from peripheral blood as separate populations.

The germline V gene sets CDR1 to SGHRS and CDR2 to YFSETQ. The junction carries 20 bases between V and J, which are trimmed by 4 bases and 9 bases respectively. Its CDR3 holds 15 amino acids, cysteine through phenylalanine. CDR3 DNA only is kept here, 45 bases in frame from base 1. A note on this clone: Its antigen target is currently unknown. The record has no base qualities; no much larger clone is one base away.

The sequences come from CD4+ or CD8+ T cells sorted from blood, collected in a trial of the OX40 agonist ivuxolimab. This receptor was obtained from an adult with an advanced solid tumor such as melanoma, head and neck, liver or kidney cancer. Recombination joined TRBV5-1 with TRBJ2-1; the D assignment is uncertain and may be TRBD1 or TRBD2, with 5 bases supporting each. The CDR3 in this case is CASSPRLGSDSEQFF. The base sequence is TGCGCCAGCAGCCCTCGGCTAGGGAGTGACAGTGAGCAGTTCTTC.